This T cell receptor (beta chain) was found in a study of blood T cell repertoires in COVID-19. Study-level information: Acute and convalescent COVID-19 specimens originated in the United States, Italy and Spain. PBMCs, B-cell-depleted T cells, or T cells provided the cDNA or gDNA that made up the material.

As handled by the study authors: Nucleated cell counts were estimated from reference gene primer amplification. Assay: immunoSEQ multiplex PCR; the TCRdb copy retains only in-frame clones and omits some. V and J calls and clone size are as listed in that table; D and trimming were resolved from the DNA. The table lists about 89,000 clones, roughly 78% of them singletons. This clone was found once. The clonotype originates from a woman aged 80 or over with acute or convalescent COVID-19. The material sequenced was peripheral blood.

CDR3 protein: CASRPDRGSWNEQFF. CDR3 DNA: TGTGCCAGCAGACCCGACAGGGGAAGTTGGAATGAGCAGTTCTTC. The J gene is TRBJ2-1, the V gene TRBV6-6; TRBD1 matches 8 bases. V trimming: 6 bases; J trimming: 7 bases; junction bases outside the gene matches: 11. CDR3 size: 15 residues. CDR1 is MNHNY and CDR2 is SVGAGI in the germline V gene (reference sequence).